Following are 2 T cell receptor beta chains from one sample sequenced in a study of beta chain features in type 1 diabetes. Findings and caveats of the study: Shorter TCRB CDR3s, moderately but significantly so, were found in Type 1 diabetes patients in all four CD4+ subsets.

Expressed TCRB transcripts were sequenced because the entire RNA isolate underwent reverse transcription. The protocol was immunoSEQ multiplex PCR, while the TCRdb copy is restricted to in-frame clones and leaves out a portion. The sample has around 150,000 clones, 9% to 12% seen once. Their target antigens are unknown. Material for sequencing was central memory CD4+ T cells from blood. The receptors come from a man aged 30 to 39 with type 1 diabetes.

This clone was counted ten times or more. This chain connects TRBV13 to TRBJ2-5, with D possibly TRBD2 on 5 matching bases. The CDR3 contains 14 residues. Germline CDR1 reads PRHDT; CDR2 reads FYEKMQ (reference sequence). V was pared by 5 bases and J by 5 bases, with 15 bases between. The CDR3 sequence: CASSPGGQYETQYF. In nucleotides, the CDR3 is TGTGCCAGCAGCCCCGGAGGCCAGTATGAGACCCAGTACTTC.

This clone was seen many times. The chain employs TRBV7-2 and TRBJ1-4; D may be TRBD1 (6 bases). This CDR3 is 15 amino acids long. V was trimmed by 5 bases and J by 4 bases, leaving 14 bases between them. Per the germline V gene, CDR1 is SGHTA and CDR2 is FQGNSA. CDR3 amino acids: CASSPRAGVNEKLFF. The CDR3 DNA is TGTGCCAGCAGCCCCCGGGCAGGGGTTAATGAAAAACTGTTTTTT.